The 32 T cell receptor beta chains below come from one sample, sequenced in a study of T cell repertoires in cytomegalovirus infection. TCRdb passed the reads through MiXCR, listing each CDR3 protein once. The sample lists 150,000 to 200,000 distinct CDR3 sequences, approximately 15% occurring once. The sequencing input was PBMCs. The receptors stem from a human donor in good health (CMV status not recorded). Some clones in this sample may be carry-over from other donors' samples.

This CDR3 is CASSLPGLAATDTQYF. CDR3 nucleotides: TGTGCCAGCAGCTTGCCGGGACTAGCGGCGACAGATACGCAGTATTTT. The chain couples TRBV5-6 to TRBJ2-3; 11 bases are a match to TRBD2. This CDR3 has 16 amino acids. Germline loops: CDR1 SGHDT, CDR2 YYEEEE. The trim removed 1 base at V and 3 bases at J, leaving 4 bases unmatched.

This clonotype was seen only a few times. The chain combines TRBV7-9 with TRBJ1-4, with 7 bases fitting TRBD1. CDR1 and CDR2 from the germline V gene are SEHNR and FQNEAQ (reference sequence). This CDR3 has 14 amino acids. V gave up 2 bases and J gave up 10 bases; unmatched junction bases: 7. This chain's CDR3 is CASSLKEGAGKLFF. CDR3 nucleotide sequence: TGTGCCAGCAGCTTAAAAGAGGGGGCCGGAAAACTGTTTTTT. The variable domain in full, with the rest retrieved from reference TRBV7-9 and TRBJ1-4, is DTGVSQNPRHKITKRGQNVTFRCDPISEHNRLYWYRQTLGQGPEFLTYFQNEAQLEKSRLLSDRFSAERPKGSFSTLEIQRTEQGDSAMYLCASSLKEGAGKLFFGSGTQLSVL.

This clonotype came up many times. The rearrangement links TRBV25-1 to TRBJ2-2; D is undetermined. Per the germline V gene, CDR1 is MGHDK and CDR2 is SYGVNS. The CDR3 length is 12 residues. V gave up 7 bases and J gave up 6 bases, with 9 bases separating them. The CDR3 reads CASITGSGELFF. CDR3 nucleotide sequence: TGTGCCAGCATTACGGGTTCCGGGGAGCTGTTTTTT.

This clonotype was observed a handful of times. V is TRBV20-1 and J is TRBJ1-4; D gene unclear. Germline V gene lookup returns CDR1 DFQATT and CDR2 SNEGSKA (reference sequence). V lost 3 bases and J 0 bases, leaving 8 bases between the germline ends. The CDR3 is 14 amino acids. CDR3 in DNA: TGCAGTGCTAGTCGCGGCACAACTAATGAAAAACTGTTTTTT. Its translation: CSASRGTTNEKLFF.

The CDR3 loop reads CASSKGGASSGANVLTF. In nucleotides, the CDR3 is TGTGCCAGCTCGAAAGGAGGGGCCAGCTCTGGGGCCAACGTCCTGACTTTC. This rearrangement joins TRBV5-6 to TRBJ2-6; D is perhaps TRBD2 (6 bases). The germline CDR1 and CDR2 sequences are SGHDT and YYEEEE. This CDR3 is 17 amino acids long. V dropped 7 bases and J dropped 0 bases, with 17 bases sitting between them.

Regarding this clonotype: One end of the junction does not line up with germline, which may come from a read error. The chain uses TRBV7-6 and TRBJ2-6, with a tentative D call TRBD2 (5 bases). In germline, CDR1 is SGHVS, CDR2 FNYEAQ. CDR3 length equals 15 residues. CDR3 protein: CASSSGIPGANVLTF. CDR3 in DNA: TGTGCTAGCAGCTCGGGGATTCCTGGGGCCAACGTCCTGACTTTC.

In its sample, this clonotype was seen many times. This rearrangement joins TRBV12-3 or TRBV12-4 to TRBJ1-1; tentatively, D is TRBD1 (6 bases). V was cut by 3 bases and J by 1 base, with 12 bases left in between. The CDR3 has 15 amino acids. The CDR3 sequence: CASSFFGQSNTEAFF. The CDR3 DNA is TGTGCCAGCAGTTTCTTCGGACAGTCGAACACTGAAGCTTTCTTT.

The J gene is TRBJ2-7, the V gene TRBV6-2 or TRBV6-3; TRBD1 matches 7 bases. Trimming took 3 bases from V and 3 from J; bases not matched to a gene: 2. CDR1 MNHEY and CDR2 SVGEGT come from the germline V gene. The CDR3 consists of 13 residues. CDR3 sequence reads: CASSYGTVYEQYF. The CDR3 DNA sequence: TGTGCCAGCAGTTATGGGACAGTCTACGAGCAGTACTTC.

This chain uses TRBV29-1 with TRBJ2-3; TRBD1 aligns across 8 bases. Germline CDR1 SQVTM, CDR2 ANQGSEA. The CDR3 is 14 amino acids. V shed 3 bases and J 3 bases; nucleotides not matched to a gene: 5. The CDR3 sequence: CSVDQGALTDTQYF. The CDR3 region has the DNA TGCAGCGTTGACCAGGGGGCTTTGACAGATACGCAGTATTTT.

This clonotype was counted only a few times. The chain joins TRBV7-2 to TRBJ1-2; no clear D. CDR1 and CDR2 (germline): SGHTA, FQGNSA. This CDR3 has 14 amino acids. V was clipped by 1 base and J by 4 bases, with 10 bases between them. The CDR3 here is CASSLEGRGYGYTF. The CDR3 bases are TGTGCCAGCAGCTTAGAGGGCAGAGGCTATGGCTACACCTTC.

This clonotype has more than one count but fewer than ten. V and J are TRBV4-2 and TRBJ2-1, with unresolved D. The CDR3 is 13 amino acids. From germline, CDR1 is LGHNA and CDR2 YNFKEQ. V dropped 1 base and J dropped 5 bases, with 6 bases sitting between them. CDR3 protein: CASSQVWDNEQFF. The CDR3 nucleotides are TGTGCCAGCAGCCAAGTCTGGGACAATGAGCAGTTCTTC.

The chain links TRBV5-1 to TRBJ1-1; 8 bases are shared with TRBD1. Germline V lookup: CDR1 SGHRS, CDR2 YFSETQ. With 4 bases clipped from V and 4 bases from J, the junction kept 6 bases outside the gene matches. This CDR3 spans 14 amino acids. CDR3 in DNA: TGCGCCAGCAGCAACACAGGGGGTGGCACTGAAGCTTTCTTT. Its translation: CASSNTGGGTEAFF.

The chain has TRBV11-2 and TRBJ2-5; 9 bases align to TRBD2. Germline CDR1 and CDR2: SGHAT and FQNNGV. Trimming at V came to 0 bases and at J to 7 bases, leaving 3 bases not matched to a gene. The CDR3 is 14 amino acids. CDR3 residues: CASSLDRRGGTQYF. CDR3 in DNA: TGTGCCAGCAGCTTAGATCGGCGGGGGGGGACCCAGTACTTC. Full variable domain (remainder filled in from reference TRBV11-2 and TRBJ2-5): EAGVAQSPRYKIIEKRQSVAFWCNPISGHATLYWYQQILGQGPKLLIQFQNNGVVDDSQLPKDRFSAERLKGVDSTLKIQPAKLEDSAVYLCASSLDRRGGTQYFGPGTRLLVL.

This clonotype was seen only a few times. This chain uses TRBV28 with TRBJ2-4, with 12 bases matching TRBD2. The CDR3 runs to 18 residues. J was trimmed by 1 base and V by 3 bases; bases with no gene match: 7. The V gene's germline CDR1 is MDHEN and CDR2 SYDVKM. In DNA, the CDR3 is TGTGCCAGCAGTTTTCCGGCTAGCGGGAGGGCCGCCAAAAACATTCAGTACTTC. Amino acid sequence: CASSFPASGRAAKNIQYF.

The chain couples TRBV2 to TRBJ1-5; no firm D call. V was shortened by 3 bases and J by 6 bases, with 3 bases between the two germline ends. In germline, CDR1 is SNHLY, CDR2 FYNNEI. This CDR3 has 11 amino acids. CDR3 region: CASSDGQPQHF. CDR3 DNA: TGTGCCAGCAGTGACGGTCAGCCCCAGCATTTT.

This clonotype was detected a few times. V is TRBV7-6 and J is TRBJ2-2, with 10 bases identical to TRBD1. J gave up 4 bases and V 5 bases, and 10 bases lay outside the gene matches. The length of the CDR3 is 17 residues. Germline V gives CDR1 SGHVS, CDR2 FNYEAQ. The CDR3 sequence is CASSLSPRQGATGELFF. In DNA form, the CDR3 reads TGTGCCAGCAGCCTCTCCCCGAGACAGGGGGCCACCGGGGAGCTGTTTTTT.

This clonotype was recorded many times. The chain employs TRBV7-8 and TRBJ1-6, with D unclear. The CDR3 spans 18 residues. Trimming cost V 3 bases and J 0 bases, with 15 bases left between them. CDR1 and CDR2 from the germline V gene are SGHVS and FQNEAQ. The DNA for the CDR3 is TGTGCCAGCAGCTTCAGCAGGTCAACGAGCTCCTATAATTCACCCCTCCACTTT. As protein: CASSFSRSTSSYNSPLHF.

A few counts support this clonotype. The chain is built from TRBV30 and TRBJ1-5; D call uncertain. Looked up from germline, CDR1 is GTSNPN and CDR2 is SVGIG (reference sequence). The CDR3 is 16 residues long. V was pared by 2 bases and J by 3 bases, with 17 bases between. The CDR3 nucleotides are TGTGCCTGGAGTACAAAATTATCGGGTTTCAATCAGCCCCAGCATTTT. Encoded protein: CAWSTKLSGFNQPQHF. Together with reference TRBV30 and TRBJ1-5, the CDR3 gives the full variable domain: SQTIHQWPATLVQPVGSPLSLECTVEGTSNPNLYWYRQAAGRGLQLLFYSVGIGQISSEVPQNLSASRPQDRQFILSSKKLLLSDSGFYLCAWSTKLSGFNQPQHFGDGTRLSIL.

The J gene is TRBJ2-5, the V gene TRBV7-3; 11 bases map to TRBD2. The ends lost 3 bases at V and 7 bases at J; junction bases unmatched: 4. The CDR3 sequence is 14 residues long. Per germline, CDR1 SGHTA and CDR2 FQGTGA. This CDR3 reads CASSFSLAGGTQYF. As DNA, the CDR3 is TGTGCCAGCAGCTTTAGCCTAGCGGGAGGGACCCAGTACTTC.

This chain connects TRBV5-5 to TRBJ2-7; 8 bases agree with TRBD1. Looked up from germline, CDR1 is SGHKS and CDR2 is YYEKEE (reference sequence). V was clipped by 5 bases and J by 5 bases; unmatched bases: 3. This CDR3 has 12 amino acids. In DNA form, the CDR3 reads TGTGCCAGCAGGTGGACAGGGAACGAGCAGTACTTC. Translation gives CASRWTGNEQYF.

V usage is TRBV6-2 or TRBV6-3 and J usage is TRBJ1-1; a possible D gene is TRBD1 (6 bases). Per germline, CDR1 MNHEY and CDR2 SVGEGT. Trimming left V 4 bases short and J 5 bases short, with 14 bases between. The CDR3 is made up of 14 amino acids. The CDR3 here is CASSLGGGWTEAFF. The CDR3 DNA reads as TGTGCCAGCAGTTTAGGGGGAGGATGGACTGAAGCTTTCTTT.

The J gene is TRBJ1-1, the V gene TRBV20-1; 7 bases agree with TRBD1. The CDR3 loop spans 13 amino acids. Per germline, CDR1 DFQATT and CDR2 SNEGSKA (reference sequence). The CDR3 reads CRVTGELGTEAFF. DNA for the CDR3: TGCAGGGTAACAGGGGAACTGGGCACTGAAGCTTTCTTT.

This clonotype was counted ten times or more. The genes are TRBV7-9 and TRBJ1-4; tentatively, D is TRBD1 (6 bases). V was shortened by 5 bases and J by 5 bases, with 15 bases between the two germline ends. Germline loops: CDR1 SEHNR, CDR2 FQNEAQ (reference sequence). The CDR3 runs to 15 residues. The CDR3 here is CASSPGQTDNEKLFF. The CDR3 bases are TGTGCCAGCAGCCCCGGACAGACAGACAATGAAAAACTGTTTTTT. The full variable domain, rest sourced from reference TRBV7-9 and TRBJ1-4, is DTGVSQNPRHKITKRGQNVTFRCDPISEHNRLYWYRQTLGQGPEFLTYFQNEAQLEKSRLLSDRFSAERPKGSFSTLEIQRTEQGDSAMYLCASSPGQTDNEKLFFGSGTQLSVL.

In its sample, this clonotype was seen a few times. The chain employs TRBV7-8 and TRBJ2-1, with D possibly TRBD1 on 5 matching bases. Germline CDR1 is SGHVS and CDR2 is FQNEAQ. The CDR3 runs 14 residues. Deletions cut 2 bases from V and 6 bases from J, with 11 bases between. The CDR3 coding sequence is TGTGCCAGCAGCTTAAGGGGCCTAAGCAATGAGCAGTTCTTC. Protein product: CASSLRGLSNEQFF.

This clonotype has only a few counts. CDR3 sequence (DNA): TGCAGTGCACCGGGACTAGCGGTTTACGAGCAGTACTTC. This gives the protein CSAPGLAVYEQYF. This chain joins TRBV20-1 and TRBJ2-7, with TRBD2 matching 11 bases. J gave up 4 bases and V 6 bases, and 5 bases lay outside the gene matches. Germline assignment: CDR1 DFQATT and CDR2 SNEGSKA (reference sequence). The CDR3 loop spans 13 amino acids.

The sample holds many counts of this clonotype. This sequence joins TRBV7-2 and TRBJ2-1; D assignment may be TRBD1 or TRBD2 (6 bases each). The CDR3 runs 13 residues. Germline V gene data show CDR1 as SGHTA and CDR2 as FQGNSA. With 5 bases removed from V and 7 bases from J, the gap between germline ends came to 12 bases. The CDR3 sequence: CASSLGGGNEQFF. CDR3 nucleotides: TGTGCCAGCAGCCTAGGAGGGGGGAATGAGCAGTTCTTC.

This clonotype was counted ten times or more. The chain has TRBV4-3 and TRBJ1-4; D unclear. Germline V CDR1 and CDR2: LGHNA, YSLEER. The CDR3 runs to 16 residues. V was trimmed by 0 bases and J by 4 bases, leaving 12 bases between them. CDR3 in DNA: TGCGCCAGCAGCCAAGAGTCGACGGCCGGTAATGAAAAACTGTTTTTT. Translated: CASSQESTAGNEKLFF.

This clonotype appeared a few times. The chain uses TRBV27 and TRBJ2-3; 7 bases map to TRBD2. The CDR3 covers 15 residues. With 3 bases clipped from V and 5 bases from J, the junction kept 8 bases outside the gene matches. Germline V gene sequence: CDR1 MNHEY, CDR2 SMNVEV (reference sequence). The CDR3 region has the DNA TGTGCCAGCAGTTTTCTCGCGGGAGCTGTAGATACGCAGTATTTT. Translation gives CASSFLAGAVDTQYF.

In its sample, this clonotype was seen a few times. The rearrangement uses TRBV27 and TRBJ1-1; 7 nucleotides align to TRBD1. The CDR3 runs 14 residues. J lost 4 bases, V lost 3 bases, and 5 bases had no gene match. CDR1 and CDR2 (germline): MNHEY, SMNVEV (reference sequence). The chain's CDR3 is CASSFWAGGTEAFF. The CDR3 bases are TGTGCCAGCAGTTTCTGGGCAGGGGGCACTGAAGCTTTCTTT.

This clonotype appeared a few times. The genes are TRBV5-5 and TRBJ1-5; D perhaps matches TRBD1 (5 bases). The V gene's germline CDR1 is SGHKS and CDR2 YYEKEE (reference sequence). The CDR3 runs to 15 residues. V lost 2 bases to trimming and J lost 0 bases, with 9 bases between them. The CDR3 reads CASSFTGNSNQPQHF. CDR3 nucleotides: TGTGCCAGCAGCTTTACAGGAAATAGCAATCAGCCCCAGCATTTT.

This clonotype showed up many times. This rearrangement joins TRBV7-9 to TRBJ1-1, with 9 bases identical to TRBD1. V lost 7 bases, J lost 8 bases, and 11 bases stayed unmatched. The CDR3 runs to 14 residues. The germline gives CDR1 SEHNR, CDR2 FQNEAQ (reference sequence). The CDR3 DNA sequence: TGTGCCAGCACCCCCTTGGGACAGGGTAGGGAAGCTTTCTTT. Residues: CASTPLGQGREAFF.

This clonotype was seen many times. The chain combines TRBV5-1 with TRBJ2-7; 10 bases are shared with TRBD2. Unmatched junction bases numbered 5, after V lost 8 bases and J lost 3 bases. There are 13 residues in the CDR3. Per the germline V gene, CDR1 is SGHRS and CDR2 is YFSETQ. The DNA of the CDR3 is TGCGCCAGTAAACTAGCGGGAAGCTACGAGCAGTACTTC. It specifies CASKLAGSYEQYF.